The present TCR beta chain was sequenced within a study of cytomegalovirus exposure and HLA in healthy donors. Libraries were prepared by immunoSEQ multiplex PCR; TCRdb keeps only in-frame clonotypes and omits some of them. The data show about 140,000 clones, approximately 94% seen once. Study-wide points: Subsequent analysis of the 120 or so validation repertoires found a tendency for first-cohort TCR clusters to co-occur. The authors listed 150 to 200 TCR beta chains as cytomegalovirus-associated.

This clone was recorded only once. Its antigen remains unidentified. V gave up 1 base and J gave up 1 base, with 7 bases separating them. There are 14 residues in the CDR3. Germline V gene data show CDR1 as SGHRS and CDR2 as YFSETQ. The rearrangement links TRBV5-1 to TRBJ2-3; TRBD2 might be the D (6 bases). The sample comprised PBMCs. The TCR sequence derives from a man aged 18 to 35 in good health and CMV-seropositive. The CDR3 loop reads CASSLSSGTDTQYF. Here the CDR3 DNA reads TGCGCCAGCAGCTTGTCTAGCGGCACAGATACGCAGTATTTT.